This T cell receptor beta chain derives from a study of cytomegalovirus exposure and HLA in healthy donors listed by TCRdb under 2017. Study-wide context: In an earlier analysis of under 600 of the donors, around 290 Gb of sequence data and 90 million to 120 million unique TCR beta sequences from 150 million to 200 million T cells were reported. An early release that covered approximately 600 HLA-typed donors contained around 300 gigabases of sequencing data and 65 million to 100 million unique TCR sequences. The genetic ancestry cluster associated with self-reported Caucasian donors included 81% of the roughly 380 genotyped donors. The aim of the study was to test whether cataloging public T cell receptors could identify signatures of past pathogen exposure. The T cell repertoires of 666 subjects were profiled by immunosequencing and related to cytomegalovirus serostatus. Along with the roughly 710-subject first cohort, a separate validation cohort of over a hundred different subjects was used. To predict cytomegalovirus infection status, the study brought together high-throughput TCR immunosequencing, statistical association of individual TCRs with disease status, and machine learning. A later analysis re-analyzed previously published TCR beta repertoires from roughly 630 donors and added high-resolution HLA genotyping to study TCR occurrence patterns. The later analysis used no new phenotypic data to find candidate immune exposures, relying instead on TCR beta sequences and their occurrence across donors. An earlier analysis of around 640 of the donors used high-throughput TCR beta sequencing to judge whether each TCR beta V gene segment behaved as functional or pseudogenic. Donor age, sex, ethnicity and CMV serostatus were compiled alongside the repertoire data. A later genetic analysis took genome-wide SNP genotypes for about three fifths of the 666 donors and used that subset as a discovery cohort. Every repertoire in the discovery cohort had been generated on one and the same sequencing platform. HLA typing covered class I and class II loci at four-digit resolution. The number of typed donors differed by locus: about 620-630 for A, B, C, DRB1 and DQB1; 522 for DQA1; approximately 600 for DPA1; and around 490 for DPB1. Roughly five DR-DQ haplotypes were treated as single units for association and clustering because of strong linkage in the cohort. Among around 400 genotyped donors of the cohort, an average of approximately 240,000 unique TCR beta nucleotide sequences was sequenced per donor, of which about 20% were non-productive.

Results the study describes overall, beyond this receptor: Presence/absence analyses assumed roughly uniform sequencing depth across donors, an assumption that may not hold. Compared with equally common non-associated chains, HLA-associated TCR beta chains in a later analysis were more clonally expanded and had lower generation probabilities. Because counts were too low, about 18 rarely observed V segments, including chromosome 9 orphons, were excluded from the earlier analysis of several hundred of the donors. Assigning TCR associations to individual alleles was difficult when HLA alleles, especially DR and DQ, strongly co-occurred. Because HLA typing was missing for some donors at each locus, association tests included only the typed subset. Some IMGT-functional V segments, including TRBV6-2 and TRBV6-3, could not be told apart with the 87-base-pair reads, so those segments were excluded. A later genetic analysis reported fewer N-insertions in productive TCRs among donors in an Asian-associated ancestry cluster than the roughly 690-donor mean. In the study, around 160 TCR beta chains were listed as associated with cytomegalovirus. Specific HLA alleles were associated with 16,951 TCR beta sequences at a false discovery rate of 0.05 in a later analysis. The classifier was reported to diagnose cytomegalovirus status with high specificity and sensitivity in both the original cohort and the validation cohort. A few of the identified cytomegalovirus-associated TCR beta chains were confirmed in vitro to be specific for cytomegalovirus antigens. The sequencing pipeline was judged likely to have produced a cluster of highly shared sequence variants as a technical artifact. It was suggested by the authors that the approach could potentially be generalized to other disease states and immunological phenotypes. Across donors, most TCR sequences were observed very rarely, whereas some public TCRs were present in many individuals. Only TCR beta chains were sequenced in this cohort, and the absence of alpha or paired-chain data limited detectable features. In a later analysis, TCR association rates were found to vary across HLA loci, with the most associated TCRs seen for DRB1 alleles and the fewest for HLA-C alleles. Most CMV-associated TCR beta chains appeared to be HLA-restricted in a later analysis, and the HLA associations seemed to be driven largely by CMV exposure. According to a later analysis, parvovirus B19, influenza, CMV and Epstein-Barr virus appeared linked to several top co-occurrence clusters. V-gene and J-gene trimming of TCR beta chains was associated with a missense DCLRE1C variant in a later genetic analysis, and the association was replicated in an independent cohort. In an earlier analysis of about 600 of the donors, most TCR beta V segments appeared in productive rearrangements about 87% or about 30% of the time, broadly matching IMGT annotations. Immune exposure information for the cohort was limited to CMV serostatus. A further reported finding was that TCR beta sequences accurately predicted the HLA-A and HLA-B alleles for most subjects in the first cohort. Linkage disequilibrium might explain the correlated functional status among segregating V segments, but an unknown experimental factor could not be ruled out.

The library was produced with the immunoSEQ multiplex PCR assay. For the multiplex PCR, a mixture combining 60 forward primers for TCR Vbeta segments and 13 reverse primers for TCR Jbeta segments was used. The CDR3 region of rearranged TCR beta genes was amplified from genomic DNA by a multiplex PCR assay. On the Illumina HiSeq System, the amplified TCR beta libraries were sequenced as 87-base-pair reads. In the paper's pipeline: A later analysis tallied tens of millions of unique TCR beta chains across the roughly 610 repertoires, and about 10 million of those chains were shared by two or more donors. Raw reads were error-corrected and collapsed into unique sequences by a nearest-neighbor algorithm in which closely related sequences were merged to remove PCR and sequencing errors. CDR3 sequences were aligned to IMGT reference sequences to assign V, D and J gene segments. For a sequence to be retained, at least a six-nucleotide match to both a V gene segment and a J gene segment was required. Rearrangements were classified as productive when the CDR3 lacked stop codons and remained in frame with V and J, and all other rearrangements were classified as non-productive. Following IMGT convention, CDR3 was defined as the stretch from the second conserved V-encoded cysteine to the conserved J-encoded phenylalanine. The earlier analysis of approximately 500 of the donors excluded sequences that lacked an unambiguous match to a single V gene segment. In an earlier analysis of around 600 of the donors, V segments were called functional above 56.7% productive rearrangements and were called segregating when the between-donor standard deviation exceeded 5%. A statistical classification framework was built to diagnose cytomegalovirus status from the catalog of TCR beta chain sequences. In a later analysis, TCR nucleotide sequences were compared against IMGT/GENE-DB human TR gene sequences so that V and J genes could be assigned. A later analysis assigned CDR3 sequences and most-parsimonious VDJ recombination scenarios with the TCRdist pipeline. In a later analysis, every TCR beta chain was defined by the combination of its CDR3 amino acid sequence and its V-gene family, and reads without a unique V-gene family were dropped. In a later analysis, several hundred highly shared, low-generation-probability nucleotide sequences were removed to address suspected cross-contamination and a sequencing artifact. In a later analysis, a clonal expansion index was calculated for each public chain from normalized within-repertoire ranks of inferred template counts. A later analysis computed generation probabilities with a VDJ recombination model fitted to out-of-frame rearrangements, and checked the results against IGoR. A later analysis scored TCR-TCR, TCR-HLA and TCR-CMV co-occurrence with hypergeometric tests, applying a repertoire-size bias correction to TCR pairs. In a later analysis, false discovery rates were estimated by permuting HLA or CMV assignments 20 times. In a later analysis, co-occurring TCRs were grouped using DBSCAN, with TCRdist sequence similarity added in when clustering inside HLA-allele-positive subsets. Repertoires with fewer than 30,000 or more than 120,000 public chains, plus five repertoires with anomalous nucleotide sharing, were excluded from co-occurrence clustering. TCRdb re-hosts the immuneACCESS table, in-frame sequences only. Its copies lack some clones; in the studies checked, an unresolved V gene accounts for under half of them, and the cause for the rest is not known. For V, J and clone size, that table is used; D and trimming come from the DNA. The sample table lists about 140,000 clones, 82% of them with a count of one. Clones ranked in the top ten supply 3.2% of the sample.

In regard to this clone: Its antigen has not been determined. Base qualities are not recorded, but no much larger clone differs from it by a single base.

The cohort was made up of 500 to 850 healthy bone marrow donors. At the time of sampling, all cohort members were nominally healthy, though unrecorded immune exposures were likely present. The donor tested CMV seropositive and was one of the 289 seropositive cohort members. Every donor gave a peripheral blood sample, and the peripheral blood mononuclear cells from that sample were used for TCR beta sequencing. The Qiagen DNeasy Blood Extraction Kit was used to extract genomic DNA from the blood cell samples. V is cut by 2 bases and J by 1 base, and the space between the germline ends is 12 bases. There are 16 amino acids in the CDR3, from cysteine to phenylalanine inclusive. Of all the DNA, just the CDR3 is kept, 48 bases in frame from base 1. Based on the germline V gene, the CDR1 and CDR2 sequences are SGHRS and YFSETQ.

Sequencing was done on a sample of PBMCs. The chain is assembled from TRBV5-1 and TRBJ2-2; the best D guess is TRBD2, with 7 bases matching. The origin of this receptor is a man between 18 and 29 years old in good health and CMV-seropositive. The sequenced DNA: TGCGCCAGCAGCTTTGGGGGGGCGCGGAACACCGGGGAGCTGTTTTTT. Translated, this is CASSFGGARNTGELFF.